This T cell receptor (beta chain) comes out of a study of T cell responses to AZD1222 COVID-19 vaccine. Looking at the study overall: Second-dose groups at about 4 or about 12 weeks were pooled.

This table comes from immunoSEQ multiplex PCR, and its TCRdb copy is limited to in-frame clones, with some not included. In the table there are 75,000 to 100,000 clones, 80% to 90% of which are singletons. General study results and limits: There were mostly white British donors and more females than males, and clonal diversity was possibly underestimated. Repertoires were obtained only post-peak T cell response. Of spike-specific TCRs, nearly half reportedly target regions left unmutated in variants.

A remark on this clone: Its antigen is not identified.

The CDR3 extends over 16 amino acids. CDR1 and CDR2 from the germline V gene are MNHNY and SVGAGI (reference sequence). Trimming removed 6 bases from V and 0 bases from J; junction bases left unmatched: 6. The sample consisted of peripheral blood, taken on day 0 of AZD1222 vaccination. The clonotype originates from an adult in good health. The chain links TRBV6-6 to TRBJ1-3; 9 nucleotides match TRBD1. CDR3 amino acids: CASRGDRAASGNTIYF. The CDR3 DNA sequence: TGTGCCAGCAGAGGGGACAGGGCTGCCTCTGGAAACACCATATATTTT.